This section outlines one TCR beta chain sequence together with its context. PBMCs were collected from an approximately 10 ml volume of fresh peripheral blood. The data stem from a study of T cells in Graves' hyperthyroidism and ophthalmopathy. RNA transcripts provided the source from which TCR beta CDR3 regions were amplified. First-round RT-PCR with HTBI primers amplified the TCR CDR3 region. From the multiplex PCR reads, TCRdb called clonotypes with MiXCR, one entry per CDR3 protein. This table holds hundreds of thousands of distinct CDR3 sequences, about 20% found once. Per the germline V gene, CDR1 is SEHNR and CDR2 is FQNEAQ (reference sequence). The CDR3 spans 14 residues. The ends were cut back, 5 bases at V and 11 bases at J, with 16 bases in the middle.

This TCR derives from a man between 40 and 49 years old with Graves' ophthalmopathy. This chain uses TRBV7-9 with TRBJ1-6; no firm D call. Sequencing was performed on blood. CDR3 nucleotides: TGTGCCAGCAGCGGTGGTTTCTCAGGAGCACCCCTCCACTTT. Translating gives CASSGGFSGAPLHF.